This T cell receptor beta chain stems from a study of blood T cell repertoires in COVID-19. Study at large: Samples representing acute and convalescent COVID-19 were sourced from the United States, Italy and Spain. Sample material is recorded as cDNA or gDNA derived from T cells, B-cell-depleted T cells, or PBMCs.

Losses at the gene ends were 2 bases for V and 2 bases for J; bases not matched to a gene: 5. This CDR3 region has 17 residues. Germline lookup yields CDR1 SGHTS and CDR2 YDEGEE. Per the study methods: The authors estimated nucleated cell counts from reference gene primer amplification. Generated by immunoSEQ multiplex PCR, the TCRdb table keeps only in-frame clones and is missing some. V and J calls and clone size are those listed in that table; D and trimming were worked out from the DNA. The data contain approximately 110,000 clones, about 85% of them singletons. The specimen was peripheral blood. The sequence derives from a human donor in a cohort sampled during active COVID-19. V gene TRBV5-8 combines with J gene TRBJ2-5, with 14 bases identical to TRBD2. The CDR3 nucleotides read TGTGCCAGCAGCTTCGGACTAGCGGGAGGCAAACAAGAGACCCAGTACTTC. Translation gives CASSFGLAGGKQETQYF.